This is a list of T cell receptor beta chains from one sample in a study of T cell responses to AZD1222 COVID-19 vaccine. This table comes from immunoSEQ multiplex PCR, and its TCRdb copy is limited to in-frame clones, with some not included. The sample includes 150,000 to 180,000 clones, 70% to 90% of them seen just once. The sequencing used peripheral blood, collected on day 0 of MenACWY control vaccination. These receptors all stem from an adult in good health. Each CDR3 is given with its conserved first and last residue. The order of the fields is CDR3 length, V gene, J gene, clone size, D gene, CDR3 DNA, CDR3 protein. D genes are given only for firm matches. Not every row has a clone size; where given, it reads once, few, many or a size class.

len: 14
v_gene: TRBV7-9
j_gene: TRBJ2-5
abundance: -
d_gene: TRBD1
CDR3nt: TGTGCCAGCAGTCGACAGGGGGCGGAAGAGACCCAGTACTTC
CDR3aa: CASSRQGAEETQYF

len: 13
v_gene: TRBV4-1
j_gene: TRBJ2-7
abundance: -
d_gene: -
CDR3nt: TGCGCCAGCAGCCATTTGGGGGTATACGAGCAGTACTTC
CDR3aa: CASSHLGVYEQYF

len: 12
v_gene: TRBV23-1
j_gene: TRBJ1-1
abundance: -
d_gene: -
CDR3nt: TGCGCCGGGGATGTGGGCAACACTGAAGCTTTCTTT
CDR3aa: CAGDVGNTEAFF

len: 14
v_gene: TRBV7-3
j_gene: TRBJ2-7
abundance: few
d_gene: -
CDR3nt: TGTGCCAGCAGCTTAGGGGGGACCGCTTACGAGCAGTACTTC
CDR3aa: CASSLGGTAYEQYF

len: 11
v_gene: TRBV6-5
j_gene: TRBJ1-1
abundance: -
d_gene: TRBD1
CDR3nt: TGTGCCAGCAAAGGGGGACAGATAGCTTTCTTT
CDR3aa: CASKGGQIAFF

len: 13
v_gene: TRBV7-2
j_gene: TRBJ1-2
abundance: -
d_gene: -
CDR3nt: TGTGCCAGCAGCATCGGACGGAACTATGGCTACACCTTC
CDR3aa: CASSIGRNYGYTF

len: 13
v_gene: TRBV29-1
j_gene: TRBJ1-4
abundance: -
d_gene: -
CDR3nt: TGCAGCGTTGTTCGGGGAACTAATGAAAAACTGTTTTTT
CDR3aa: CSVVRGTNEKLFF

len: 15
v_gene: TRBV5-1
j_gene: TRBJ2-7
abundance: -
d_gene: TRBD1
CDR3nt: TGCGCCAGCAGCCTTATGGGACAGGGAAACTACGAGCAGTACTTC
CDR3aa: CASSLMGQGNYEQYF

len: 15
v_gene: TRBV7-2
j_gene: TRBJ2-1
abundance: -
d_gene: TRBD2
CDR3nt: TGTGCCAGCAGCTCCATCTGGGGGGGGGACAATGAGCAGTTCTTC
CDR3aa: CASSSIWGGDNEQFF

len: 13
v_gene: TRBV6-5
j_gene: TRBJ2-5
abundance: -
d_gene: -
CDR3nt: TGTGCCAGCAGTTACCTCATCTCGGAGACCCAGTACTTC
CDR3aa: CASSYLISETQYF

len: 14
v_gene: TRBV7-3
j_gene: TRBJ1-1
abundance: -
d_gene: TRBD1
CDR3nt: TGTGCCAGCAGCTTGGACAGGGAGAACACTGAAGCTTTCTTT
CDR3aa: CASSLDRENTEAFF

len: 11
v_gene: TRBV28
j_gene: TRBJ1-2
abundance: -
d_gene: -
CDR3nt: TGTGCCAGCAGGGTAGGCTATGGCTACACCTTC
CDR3aa: CASRVGYGYTF

len: 13
v_gene: TRBV29-1
j_gene: TRBJ1-2
abundance: -
d_gene: TRBD1
CDR3nt: TGCAGCGCTAGGACAGGGGCGGACTATGGCTACACCTTC
CDR3aa: CSARTGADYGYTF

len: 14
v_gene: TRBV7-8
j_gene: TRBJ1-5
abundance: -
d_gene: TRBD1
CDR3nt: TGTGCCAGCAGCTCAACAGGGGGCAATCAGCCCCAGCATTTT
CDR3aa: CASSSTGGNQPQHF

len: 16
v_gene: TRBV4-3
j_gene: TRBJ2-1
abundance: -
d_gene: TRBD2
CDR3nt: TGCGCCAGCAGTTTTGGCGGGAGTTGGACCTACAATGAGCAGTTCTTC
CDR3aa: CASSFGGSWTYNEQFF

len: 14
v_gene: TRBV5-1
j_gene: TRBJ1-1
abundance: -
d_gene: TRBD1
CDR3nt: TGCGCCAGCAGCAGACAGGGTAGTAACACTGAAGCTTTCTTT
CDR3aa: CASSRQGSNTEAFF

len: 14
v_gene: TRBV29-1
j_gene: TRBJ1-2
abundance: -
d_gene: TRBD1
CDR3nt: TGCAGCGTTCACGGGGCGACAGGGGACTATGGCTACACCTTC
CDR3aa: CSVHGATGDYGYTF

len: 14
v_gene: TRBV11-2
j_gene: TRBJ1-4
abundance: -
d_gene: -
CDR3nt: TGTGCCAGCAGCTTAGGGGGGGGTCGAGAAAAACTGTTTTTT
CDR3aa: CASSLGGGREKLFF

len: 14
v_gene: TRBV15
j_gene: TRBJ1-6
abundance: -
d_gene: -
CDR3nt: TGTGCCACCAGCAGAACAGGGTTTAATTCACCCCTCCACTTT
CDR3aa: CATSRTGFNSPLHF

len: 14
v_gene: TRBV29-1
j_gene: TRBJ1-4
abundance: -
d_gene: TRBD1
CDR3nt: TGCAGCGTGGGGGAGCAGGGGGGTAATGAAAAACTGTTTTTT
CDR3aa: CSVGEQGGNEKLFF

len: 13
v_gene: TRBV6-6
j_gene: TRBJ1-5
abundance: -
d_gene: -
CDR3nt: TGTGCCAGCACCCAGGCCCAACGGTGGCCCCAGCATTTT
CDR3aa: CASTQAQRWPQHF

len: 13
v_gene: TRBV30
j_gene: TRBJ2-6
abundance: -
d_gene: -
CDR3nt: TGTGCCTGGAGTGTTTCTGGGGCCAACGTCCTGACTTTC
CDR3aa: CAWSVSGANVLTF

len: 14
v_gene: TRBV30
j_gene: TRBJ2-7
abundance: -
d_gene: TRBD2
CDR3nt: TGTGCCTGGAGTGTAGGCGGGAGTATCGACGAGCAGTACTTC
CDR3aa: CAWSVGGSIDEQYF

len: 11
v_gene: TRBV5-8
j_gene: TRBJ2-3
abundance: few
d_gene: -
CDR3nt: TGTGCCAGCAGCTTGGGGGATACGCAGTATTTT
CDR3aa: CASSLGDTQYF

len: 16
v_gene: TRBV19
j_gene: TRBJ2-3
abundance: -
d_gene: TRBD1
CDR3nt: TGTGCCAGTAGCTGGGGCGGGACAGGGATTGCAGATACGCAGTATTTT
CDR3aa: CASSWGGTGIADTQYF

len: 17
v_gene: TRBV7-7
j_gene: TRBJ2-5
abundance: once
d_gene: TRBD1
CDR3nt: TGTGCCAGCAGCTTGACAGGGCTCGGAGATAACCAAGAGACCCAGTACTTC
CDR3aa: CASSLTGLGDNQETQYF

len: 15
v_gene: TRBV5-6
j_gene: TRBJ2-7
abundance: -
d_gene: TRBD2
CDR3nt: TGTGCCAGCAGCCACTGGACTAGCGGGACCTACGAGCAGTACTTC
CDR3aa: CASSHWTSGTYEQYF

len: 14
v_gene: TRBV5-4
j_gene: TRBJ2-1
abundance: once
d_gene: -
CDR3nt: TGTGCCAGCAGCTCTTCCGGGCCCAACAATGAGCAGTTCTTC
CDR3aa: CASSSSGPNNEQFF

len: 15
v_gene: TRBV5-1
j_gene: TRBJ2-1
abundance: -
d_gene: -
CDR3nt: TGCGCCAGCAGCTTGGGGCTAAGCTCCTACAATGAGCAGTTCTTC
CDR3aa: CASSLGLSSYNEQFF

len: 14
v_gene: TRBV19
j_gene: TRBJ1-2
abundance: -
d_gene: TRBD1
CDR3nt: TGTGCCAGTAGTATCGGACAGGGCGGCTATGGCTACACCTTC
CDR3aa: CASSIGQGGYGYTF

len: 18
v_gene: TRBV3-1/TRBV3-2
j_gene: TRBJ2-2
abundance: -
d_gene: -
CDR3nt: TGTGCCAGCAGCCAGGGCCGATCAGGGTTAATCAAGGCCGGGGAGCTGTTTTTT
CDR3aa: CASSQGRSGLIKAGELFF

len: 17
v_gene: TRBV5-6
j_gene: TRBJ1-2
abundance: -
d_gene: -
CDR3nt: TGTGCCAGCAGCTCCCCCAACCGGGACGGATTTAACTATGGCTACACCTTC
CDR3aa: CASSSPNRDGFNYGYTF

len: 10
v_gene: TRBV29-1
j_gene: TRBJ2-5
abundance: -
d_gene: -
CDR3nt: TGCAGCGTTGAGAGAGAGACCCAGTACTTC
CDR3aa: CSVERETQYF

len: 16
v_gene: TRBV6-8
j_gene: TRBJ2-3
abundance: -
d_gene: TRBD1
CDR3nt: TGTGCCAGCCTTCTCCGGGACAGGGGGCGGACAGATACGCAGTATTTT
CDR3aa: CASLLRDRGRTDTQYF

len: 16
v_gene: TRBV28
j_gene: TRBJ1-6
abundance: once
d_gene: TRBD1
CDR3nt: TGTGCCAGCAGGCTTCCGTTTGGGACAGGAAATTCACCCCTCCACTTT
CDR3aa: CASRLPFGTGNSPLHF

len: 16
v_gene: TRBV29-1
j_gene: TRBJ2-3
abundance: -
d_gene: -
CDR3nt: TGCAGCGTTGAAGGGGGGGACAGCCGGAACACAGATACGCAGTATTTT
CDR3aa: CSVEGGDSRNTDTQYF